These T cell receptor beta chains were read from a single sample in a study of CD8 T cells in ankylosing spondylitis. TCRdb re-called the 5' RACE reads through MiXCR, storing one row per CDR3 protein. Among more than 400,000 distinct CDR3 sequences listed, approximately 5.3% were seen once. Sequenced: blood, either unsorted or a sorted T cell fraction (not recorded which). The origin of the receptors is a male donor with ankylosing spondylitis. Each CDR3 is given with its conserved first and last residue. A D gene is named only where the DNA matches it firmly. Size values are once, few and many counts, or a class for expanded clones, and some rows have none.

TRBJ1-2	.	14	TRBV7-9	.	TGTGCCAGCAGCCTCGGGCGGGGACACTATGGCTACACCTTC	CASSLGRGHYGYTF
TRBJ2-3	TRBD2	13	TRBV7-9	many	TGTGCCAGCAGGACTAGCGGGGTCGATACGCAGTATTTT	CASRTSGVDTQYF
TRBJ2-7	.	14	TRBV27	many	TGTGCCAGCAGTTTAGGAGGACTTAGCAGCGAGCAGTACTTC	CASSLGGLSSEQYF
TRBJ2-1	TRBD1	16	TRBV5-3	.	TGTGCCAGCGGACCTGGGGGACAGGACCCAGGGTATGAGCAGTTCTTC	CASGPGGQDPGYEQFF
TRBJ1-6	.	14	TRBV11-2	many	TGTGCCAGCAGCTTAGTCCAGGGCCCCTCACCCCTCCACTTT	CASSLVQGPSPLHF
TRBJ1-2	TRBD1	15	TRBV4-3	many	TGCGCCAGCAGCTCCCGGGACAGGGGGCAAAAAGGCTACACCTTC	CASSSRDRGQKGYTF
TRBJ2-1	TRBD1	16	TRBV4-2	many	TGTGCCAGCAGCCAAGTACGGGGACAGGGGTTAGGGGAGCAGTTCTTC	CASSQVRGQGLGEQFF
TRBJ1-1	TRBD1	14	TRBV6-5	many	TGTGCCAGCAGTTACGGGACAGGGCCCACTGAAGCTTTCTTT	CASSYGTGPTEAFF
TRBJ1-1	.	15	TRBV7-3	few	TGTGCCAGCAGCTTGACGGGGGGGATCAACACTGAAGCTTTCTTT	CASSLTGGINTEAFF
TRBJ2-7	.	12	TRBV29-1	many	TGCAGCGCAAACGGCGTCTCCTACGAGCAGTACTTC	CSANGVSYEQYF
TRBJ1-5	.	14	TRBV5-5	.	TGTGCCATGAGCCCTGGGTTGGGTAATCAGCCCCAGCATTTT	CAMSPGLGNQPQHF
TRBJ2-1	TRBD2	17	TRBV12-3/TRBV12-4	many	TGTGCCAGCAGTCCTCCTTTAGAGACTAGCGGGAGCTATGAGCAGTTCTTC	CASSPPLETSGSYEQFF
TRBJ2-1	TRBD2	19	TRBV11-1	.	TGTGCCAGCAGCTCGGGACTAGCGGGAGGGCGTTGGTCCTACAATGAGCAGTTCTTC	CASSSGLAGGRWSYNEQFF
TRBJ2-1	TRBD1	16	TRBV7-2	many	TGTGCCAGCAGCGTAACCGGGACAGAAGGTCACAATGAGCAGTTCTTC	CASSVTGTEGHNEQFF
TRBJ1-2	.	13	TRBV7-9	many	TGTGCCAGCAGCCTATCAGAGGGCTATGGCTACACCTTC	CASSLSEGYGYTF
TRBJ2-1	TRBD2	16	TRBV20-1	many	TGCAGTGCTATCGACCCTAGCGGCTACTCCTACAATGAGCAGTTCTTC	CSAIDPSGYSYNEQFF
TRBJ1-6	TRBD1	15	TRBV20-1	many	TGCAGTGCTAGTTCAGAGGGACAGACCAATTCACCCCTCCACTTT	CSASSEGQTNSPLHF
TRBJ1-1	TRBD1	13	TRBV2	many	TGTGCCAATGACAGGACCAGGGGGACTGAAGCTTTCTTT	CANDRTRGTEAFF
TRBJ1-5	TRBD1	16	TRBV10-2	many	TGCGCCAGCAGTCGAGGCCGGGACAGTAGCAATCAGCCCCAGCATTTT	CASSRGRDSSNQPQHF
TRBJ2-7	.	14	TRBV20-1	many	TGCAGTGCTACCGTGGGTGGTTCTCGGTACGAGCAGTACTTC	CSATVGGSRYEQYF
TRBJ1-1	.	11	TRBV29-1	many	TGCAGCGCCAATACGGGTACTGAAGCTTTCTTT	CSANTGTEAFF
TRBJ2-3	.	13	TRBV2	.	TGTGCCAGCAGTGAGGACTCTTATGATACGCAGTATTTT	CASSEDSYDTQYF
TRBJ1-2	.	15	TRBV15	many	TGTGCCACCAGCAGGGTCTATGGAGGGGGCTATGGCTACACCTTC	CATSRVYGGGYGYTF
TRBJ2-5	.	14	TRBV7-2	many	TGTGCCAGCAGCTTAATACAGTCCTGGGAGACCCAGTACTTC	CASSLIQSWETQYF
TRBJ2-1	TRBD2	17	TRBV4-3	many	TGCGCCAGCAGCCCCAGGACTAGCGGGACTTCCTACAATGAGCAGTTCTTC	CASSPRTSGTSYNEQFF
TRBJ2-5	.	13	TRBV7-9	many	TGTGCCAGCAGCTTAGCAGGGACGGAGACCCAGTACTTC	CASSLAGTETQYF
TRBJ2-7	.	13	TRBV6-5	many	TGTGCCAGCAGTTACTCGGACGAATACGAGCAGTACTTC	CASSYSDEYEQYF
TRBJ2-2	.	14	TRBV4-3	.	TGCGCCAGCAGCCACTCCCGCAGGGACGGGGAGCTGTTTTTT	CASSHSRRDGELFF
TRBJ2-1	TRBD2	17	TRBV27	few	TGTGCCAGCAGTTGGGGACTAGCGGGGCCCTCCTACAATGAGCAGTTCTTC	CASSWGLAGPSYNEQFF
TRBJ2-7	TRBD1	14	TRBV24-1	.	TGTGCCACCAGTGACCGGGGACAGGGGAACGAGCAGTACTTC	CATSDRGQGNEQYF
TRBJ2-2	.	14	TRBV12-2	few	TGTGCAAGCCTGGGACACGGGAGCACCGGGGAGCTGTTTTTT	CASLGHGSTGELFF
TRBJ1-1	.	15	TRBV5-1	few	TGCGCCAGCAGAGAAACCGGGATAGAGAACACTGAAGCTTTCTTT	CASRETGIENTEAFF
TRBJ1-2	.	13	TRBV28	many	TGTGCCAGCAGTCGCTTGACCCGCTATGGCTACACCTTC	CASSRLTRYGYTF
TRBJ1-1	.	13	TRBV20-1	many	TGCAGTGCTAGAGTTCAGGGTAGAACTGAAGCTTTCTTT	CSARVQGRTEAFF
TRBJ2-1	TRBD1	14	TRBV10-1	many	TGCGCCAGCAGTGAGAGGGACAGTTACAATGAGCAGTTCTTC	CASSERDSYNEQFF
TRBJ1-2	.	15	TRBV11-2	.	TGTGCCAGCAGCTTAGTTGTCGGACCTAACTATGGCTACACCTTC	CASSLVVGPNYGYTF
TRBJ2-5	.	14	TRBV5-1	many	TGCGCCAGCAGCCCGGGGACCCCTGCGGAGACCCAGTACTTC	CASSPGTPAETQYF
TRBJ2-2	TRBD1	17	TRBV7-2	many	TGTGCCAGCAGCTTAGTAAGGCGACAGGGGGCCACCGGGGAGCTGTTTTTT	CASSLVRRQGATGELFF
TRBJ1-4	.	15	TRBV7-9	many	TGTGCCAGCAGATATAACAGTGGAGCTAATGAAAAACTGTTTTTT	CASRYNSGANEKLFF
TRBJ2-3	TRBD2	16	TRBV11-2	many	TGTGCCAGCAGCTCGCTACTAGCGGTTACCTCCTATACGCAGTATTTT	CASSSLLAVTSYTQYF
TRBJ2-1	TRBD2	17	TRBV6-1	many	TGTGCCAGCAGTATCACCCGGACTAGCGGGGTCTACAATGAGCAGTTCTTC	CASSITRTSGVYNEQFF